This T cell receptor (beta chain) stems from a study of neurological immune-mediated disorders. Study-wide results and limits: Levels of TCR clonal expansion peaked in HTLV-1-associated myelopathy and reached their lowest in multiple sclerosis, under those of healthy controls. Sharing of CDR3 amino acid sequences among expanded clones across subjects was absent, suggesting private repertoires in all groups.

This clonotype has more than one count but fewer than ten. The target antigen is unknown. Over 160 million TCR-beta sequences (from 15-18 subjects) were yielded by each sequencing run. TCRdb reprocessed the 5' RACE reads via MiXCR and lists one record per CDR3 protein. The sample yields approximately 31,000 distinct CDR3 sequences, around an eighth seen once. Time point denoted: longitudinal time-point 2. Unsorted libraries came from 2 million PBMCs stored at -80 °C. Trimming took 5 bases from V and 7 from J; bases not matched to a gene: 9. Germline CDR1 SGHTA, CDR2 FQGNSA. The CDR3 length is 15 residues.

This clonotype was obtained from a woman in her 40s in good health. The chain joins TRBV7-2 to TRBJ1-4, with 8 positions matching TRBD1. The sample consisted of PBMCs. This chain's CDR3 is CASSLRSGTGEKLFF. As DNA, the CDR3 is TGTGCCAGCAGCCTCAGGTCCGGGACAGGTGAAAAACTGTTTTTT.